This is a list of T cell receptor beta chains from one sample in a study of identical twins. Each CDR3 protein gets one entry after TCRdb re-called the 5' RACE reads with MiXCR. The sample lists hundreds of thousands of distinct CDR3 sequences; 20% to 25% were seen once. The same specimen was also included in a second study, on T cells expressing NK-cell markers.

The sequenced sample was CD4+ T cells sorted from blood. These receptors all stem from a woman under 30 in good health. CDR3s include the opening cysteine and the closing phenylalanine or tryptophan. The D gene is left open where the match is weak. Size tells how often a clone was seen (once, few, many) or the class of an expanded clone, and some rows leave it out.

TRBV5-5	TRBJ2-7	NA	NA	TGTGCCAGCAGCTTTTTACGTGAGCAGTACTTC	CASSFLREQYF
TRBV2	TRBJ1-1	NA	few	TGTGCCAGCAGAGCAGGGGAGAACACTGAAGCTTTCTTT	CASRAGENTEAFF
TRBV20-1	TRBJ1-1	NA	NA	TGCAGTGCTTTGGGACCGATCACTGAAGCTTTCTTT	CSALGPITEAFF
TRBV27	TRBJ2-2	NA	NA	TGTGCCAGCAGCAATTTGGGGAACACCGGGGAGCTGTTTTTT	CASSNLGNTGELFF
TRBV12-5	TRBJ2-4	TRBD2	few	TGTGCTAGCCGAGCGGGAGACAGCATTCAGTACTTC	CASRAGDSIQYF
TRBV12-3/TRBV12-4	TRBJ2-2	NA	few	TGTGCCAGCAGTTTAACCAGGCCGGTCACCGGGGAGCTGTTTTTT	CASSLTRPVTGELFF
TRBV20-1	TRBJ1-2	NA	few	TGCAGTGCTTACGGGACAAACTATGGCTACACCTTC	CSAYGTNYGYTF
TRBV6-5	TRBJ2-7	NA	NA	TGTGCCAGCAGTTACAACGGACGTAATTCCTACGAGCAGTACTTC	CASSYNGRNSYEQYF
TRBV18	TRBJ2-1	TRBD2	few	TGTGCCAGCTCACCCCGGGGGGGGTATGAGCAGTTCTTC	CASSPRGGYEQFF
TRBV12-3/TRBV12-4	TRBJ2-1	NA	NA	TGTGCCAGCAGTTTTAAGACCTACAATGAGCAGTTCTTC	CASSFKTYNEQFF
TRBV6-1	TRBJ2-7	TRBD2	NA	TGTGCCAGCAGTGAGGGGGGGGCCTACGAGCAGTACTTC	CASSEGGAYEQYF
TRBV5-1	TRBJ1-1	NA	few	TGCGCCAGCAGAACAAGGGCGGGGAACACTGAAGCTTTCTTT	CASRTRAGNTEAFF
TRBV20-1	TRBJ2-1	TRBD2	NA	TGCAGTGAACTTGCGGGGGGGACCTACAATGAGCAGTTCTTC	CSELAGGTYNEQFF
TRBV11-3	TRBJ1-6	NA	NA	TGTGCCAGCACCCATCGACGGGATTCACCCCTCCACTTT	CASTHRRDSPLHF
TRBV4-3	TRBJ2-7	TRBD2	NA	TGCGCCAGCAGCGTGACTAGCGGGAGCCTCCTCTACGAGCAGTACTTC	CASSVTSGSLLYEQYF
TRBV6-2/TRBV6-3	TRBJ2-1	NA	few	TGTGCCAGCAGGGACTCCTACAATGAGCAGTTCTTC	CASRDSYNEQFF
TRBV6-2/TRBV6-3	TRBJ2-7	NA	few	TGTGCCAGCACCGATCCCCTTCGCTACGAGCAGTACTTC	CASTDPLRYEQYF
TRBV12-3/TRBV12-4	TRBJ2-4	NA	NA	TGTGCCAGCAGTCTATCAACTTGGAGGAACATTCAGTACTTC	CASSLSTWRNIQYF
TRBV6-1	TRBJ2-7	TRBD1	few	TGTGCCAGCAGCCTCGACAGGGGGCACAACGAGCAGTACTTC	CASSLDRGHNEQYF
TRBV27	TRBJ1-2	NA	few	TGTGCCAGCAGTTTATCCGGGAAGGGTGGATATGGCTACACCTTC	CASSLSGKGGYGYTF
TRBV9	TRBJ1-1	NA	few	TGTGCCAGCAGCGTAGCTCAGGGGAGGGGAGACACTGAAGCTTTCTTT	CASSVAQGRGDTEAFF
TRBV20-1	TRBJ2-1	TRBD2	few	TGCAGTGCTTGGTCTAGCGGAAACAATGAGCAGTTCTTC	CSAWSSGNNEQFF
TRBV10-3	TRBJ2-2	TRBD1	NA	TGTGCCACAATTCAGGGGGCTGACGGGGAGCTGTTTTTT	CATIQGADGELFF
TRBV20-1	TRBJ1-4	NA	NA	TGCAGTGCTATAAGCGAAAAACTGTTTTTT	CSAISEKLFF
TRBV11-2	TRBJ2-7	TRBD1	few	TGTGCCAGCAGCCCCGCCGGGACAGGAGCCTACGAGCAGTACTTC	CASSPAGTGAYEQYF
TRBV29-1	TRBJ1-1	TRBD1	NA	TGCAGCGTTTACCCCCGGGGACAGCTACTAACTGAAGCTTTCTTT	CSVYPRGQLLTEAFF
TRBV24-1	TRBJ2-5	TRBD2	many	TGTGCCACCAGCCCGGGAGGGGCGGAGACCCAGTACTTC	CATSPGGAETQYF
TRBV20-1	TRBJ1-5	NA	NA	TGCAGTGCCACCCTAGGAGCGGGCAATCAGCCCCAGCATTTT	CSATLGAGNQPQHF
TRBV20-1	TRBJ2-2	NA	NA	TGCAGTGCTAGAGACAGGATCACCGGGGAGCTGTTTTTT	CSARDRITGELFF
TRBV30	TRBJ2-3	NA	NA	TGTGCCTGGAGTAAACAATCAGATACGCAGTATTTT	CAWSKQSDTQYF
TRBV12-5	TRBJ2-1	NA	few	TGTGCTAGTGGTCCCTCGTCGCCAGGGATTAACAATGAGCAGTTCTTC	CASGPSSPGINNEQFF
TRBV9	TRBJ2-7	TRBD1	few	TGTGCCAGCAGCCGGGACAGGGCCAATCGGGAGCAGTACTTC	CASSRDRANREQYF
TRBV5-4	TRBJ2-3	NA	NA	TGTGCCAGCAGCTTGGGTGAGATCACAGATACGCAGTATTTT	CASSLGEITDTQYF
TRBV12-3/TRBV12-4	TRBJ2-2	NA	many	TGTGCCAGCCTCAGCCGAGGGGGTGCCGGGGAGCTGTTTTTT	CASLSRGGAGELFF
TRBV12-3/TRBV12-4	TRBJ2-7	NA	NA	TGTGCCAGCAGTTCGGGCTGGCAGCTGAGCTCCTACGAGCAGTACTTC	CASSSGWQLSSYEQYF
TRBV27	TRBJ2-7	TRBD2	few	TGTGCCAGCAGTTTGGGGGGGTCTCTACCTACCGAGCAGTACTTC	CASSLGGSLPTEQYF